These T cell receptor beta chains were read from a single sample in a study of blood T cells in healthy people across ages. TCRdb used MiXCR to reprocess the 5' RACE reads, holding one entry per CDR3 protein. Among hundreds of thousands of distinct CDR3 sequences, roughly 20% were seen once, and the ten largest hold 3% to 4%. Source material: blood. These receptors were collected from a man aged 65 to 79 in good health. Both conserved end residues are trimmed from each CDR3. Fields, in order: CDR3 protein, V gene, J gene.

CDR3: ASSQERAGANVLT
V: TRBV4-1
J: TRBJ2-6

CDR3: ASSLGPERETQY
V: TRBV7-2
J: TRBJ2-5

CDR3: ASRLREPYEQY
V: TRBV6-1
J: TRBJ2-7

CDR3: ASSPIVLMGDTEAF
V: TRBV18
J: TRBJ1-1

CDR3: ASRGQGEGAPLH
V: TRBV28
J: TRBJ1-6

CDR3: ASSLTGQREGIGELF
V: TRBV7-3
J: TRBJ2-2

CDR3: SARITGLGVYEQY
V: TRBV20-1
J: TRBJ2-7

CDR3: ASSVGPNTGELF
V: TRBV25-1
J: TRBJ2-2

CDR3: ASSSLDWGEQF
V: TRBV7-2
J: NA

CDR3: ATARLAGVGQETQY
V: TRBV15
J: TRBJ2-5

CDR3: ASSSGSPLYNEQF
V: TRBV19
J: TRBJ2-1

CDR3: ASSHAGTSSNQPQH
V: TRBV12-3/TRBV12-4
J: TRBJ1-5

CDR3: SAPRRLASSYNGQF
V: TRBV20-1
J: TRBJ2-1

CDR3: ASSIGLRAQETQY
V: TRBV7-9
J: TRBJ2-5

CDR3: ARSSGAPNEQF
V: TRBV6-4
J: TRBJ2-1

CDR3: AISGTVKAGFGNEQF
V: TRBV10-3
J: NA

CDR3: ASSEGWAPMVYEQY
V: TRBV2
J: NA

CDR3: ASSVVPGELF
V: TRBV2
J: TRBJ2-2

CDR3: ASSYPVEGLSGNTIY
V: TRBV6-5
J: TRBJ1-3

CDR3: ASRPTGGTYNEQF
V: TRBV7-3
J: TRBJ2-1

CDR3: ASSLSAGGPNSYEQY
V: TRBV28
J: TRBJ2-7

CDR3: SAKGLEETQY
V: TRBV20-1
J: TRBJ2-5

CDR3: ASSFSWAGQWNTGELF
V: TRBV5-1
J: TRBJ2-2

CDR3: SARDLGREAHQETQY
V: TRBV20-1
J: TRBJ2-5

CDR3: ATLINYGYT
V: TRBV28
J: TRBJ1-2

CDR3: ASSLLGWWGKSSYNEQF
V: TRBV7-2
J: TRBJ2-1

CDR3: ASSQEGLILNEQF
V: TRBV3-1
J: TRBJ2-1

CDR3: ASSYLHNYEQY
V: TRBV6-2/TRBV6-3
J: TRBJ2-7

CDR3: ASSHSGTSNEQF
V: TRBV3-1
J: NA

CDR3: ASSTGQGTHTQY
V: TRBV5-1
J: TRBJ2-3

CDR3: WGAGGLHNEQF
V: TRBV20-1
J: TRBJ2-1

CDR3: ASSQQAQGVETEAF
V: TRBV4-2
J: TRBJ1-1

CDR3: ASSHQPPRQGANEQY
V: TRBV3-1
J: TRBJ2-7

CDR3: ASSEREGINTEAF
V: TRBV7-8
J: TRBJ1-1

CDR3: SARGSSATNEKLF
V: TRBV20-1
J: TRBJ1-4

CDR3: ASSMAGGPQETQY
V: TRBV19
J: TRBJ2-5

CDR3: ASSWPGRNTDTQY
V: TRBV5-1
J: TRBJ2-3